This T cell receptor beta chain was found in a study of CD8+ T cells in alopecia areata. Investigators isolated RNA and reverse transcribed it into cDNA to act as the sequencing template. The assay was immunoSEQ multiplex PCR, and TCRdb's table has in-frame clones only and misses some. The sample includes about 210,000 clones, about 50% of them seen just once. The treatment is: oral pan-JAK inhibitor, 5-10 mg twice daily. In this sample, this clone turned up many times. The same CDR3 also results from other DNA sequences found in this sample. V dropped 0 bases and J dropped 1 base, with 7 bases sitting between them. The length of the CDR3 is 14 residues. In germline, CDR1 is SGHRS, CDR2 YFSETQ.

The origin of this receptor is a human donor with alopecia areata. This specimen consisted of CD4+ T cells sorted from blood, obtained at week 4, from a patient treated with tofacitinib. The gene calls are TRBV5-1 and TRBJ1-1; D unresolved. CDR3 coding DNA: TGCGCCAGCAGCTTGGAGGCAGCGAACACTGAAGCTTTCTTT. Its translation: CASSLEAANTEAFF.